This T cell receptor beta chain was sequenced for a study of blood T cells in healthy people across ages. Broader study findings: The study found more naive CD4+ cells and higher diversity in long-lived than aged donors. Considered underestimates were the diversity estimates obtained from one million T cells. TCR beta diversity per million T cells fell roughly linearly with age.

Trimming shortened V by 3 bases and J by 6 bases, and 18 bases separated the two germline ends. The length of the CDR3 is 14 residues. CDR1 is DFQATT, CDR2 SNEGSKA, per germline (reference sequence). Points on this clonotype: Its specificity is not known.

PCR was performed a second time for about 7 to 12 cycles using a sample-barcoded 5' primer and a J-beta primer mix. No fewer than 3 million CDR3-containing paired-end reads came from each sample. TCRdb re-called the 5' RACE reads through MiXCR, storing one row per CDR3 protein. Of about 730,000 distinct CDR3 sequences listed, more than 40% are singletons. Sequenced: blood. The source of this sequence is a woman aged 55 to 70 in good health. The genes are TRBV20-1 and TRBJ2-7, with D tentatively TRBD1 (6 bases). CDR3 sequence (DNA): TGCAGTGCTAGCCAGGACAGCGGTGGACGCGAGCAGTACTTC. Its protein is CSASQDSGGREQYF.